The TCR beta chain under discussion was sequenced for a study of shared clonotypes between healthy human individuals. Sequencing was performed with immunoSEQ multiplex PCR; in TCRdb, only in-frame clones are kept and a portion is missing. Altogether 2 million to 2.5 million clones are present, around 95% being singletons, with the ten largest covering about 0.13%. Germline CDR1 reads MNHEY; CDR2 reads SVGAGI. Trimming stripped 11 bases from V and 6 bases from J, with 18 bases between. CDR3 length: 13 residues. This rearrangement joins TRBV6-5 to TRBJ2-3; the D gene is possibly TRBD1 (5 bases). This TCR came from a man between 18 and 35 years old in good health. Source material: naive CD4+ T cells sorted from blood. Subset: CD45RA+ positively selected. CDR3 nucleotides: TGTGCCGCCCGAGCCAATCCAGGGGATACGCAGTATTTT. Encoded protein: CAARANPGDTQYF.